The T cell receptor (beta chain) described here comes from a study of blood T cell repertoires in COVID-19 (TCRdb year 2020). In the study overall: Samples covering the acute and convalescent phases of COVID-19 were provided by collaborators in the United States, Italy and Spain. The material from the prospective study consisted of cDNA or gDNA derived from T cells, B-cell-depleted T cells, or PBMCs. The dataset comprised deeply sampled blood TCRbeta repertoires from subjects exposed to, actively infected with, or recovered from COVID-19. A freely available public database, intended as a resource for researchers studying the immune response to SARS-CoV-2, is where the repertoires were released. The samples were drawn from the first 160 participants of the ongoing ImmuneRACE study and from some 1,300 subjects provided by 6 global collaborators. Sample metadata almost always included a de-identified subject ID, COVID-19 status, age in years and sex. HLA class I and class II types, where available, came from metadata supplied by the sample provider rather than from assay-based typing. Results the study describes overall, beyond this receptor: How much clinical and demographic metadata was included differed by source and by participant, and the metadata was provided uncurated.

Worth noting for this clone: Its antigen is not yet known. Base qualities are not recorded, but no much larger clone differs from it by a single base.

The collaborating institutions used their own protocols to collect whole blood in K2EDTA tubes. For TCRbeta analysis, collaborators shipped samples in one of three forms: frozen whole blood, isolated PBMCs, or DNA extracted from either of those sample types. The immunoSEQ Assay, a bias-controlled multiplex PCR, was used to amplify TCRbeta CDR3 regions from genomic DNA. The authors' analysis ran thus. The number of nucleated cells in each sample was estimated from the amplification of reference gene primers within the assay. Sequence reads were collapsed and filtered to measure the absolute abundance of every unique TCRbeta CDR3 rearrangement. For each sample, productive Simpson clonality was calculated as the square root of Simpson's diversity index across productive rearrangements. The table was pulled from immuneACCESS by TCRdb, which kept in-frame rearrangements only. Such tables lose some clones; where checked, under half of the loss comes from unresolved V genes, and the rest has no known cause. V, J and clone size were drawn from that table, and D and trimming were deduced from the DNA. The table for this sample lists approximately 380,000 clones; around 85% of them were counted only once. The ten most abundant clones make up more than 3% of the sample.

V trim: 2 bases; J trim: 7 bases; unmatched bases: 13. The CDR3 spans 17 residues, from the cysteine through the phenylalanine. Just CDR3 DNA is preserved here, 51 bases in frame from base 1. Reading the germline V gene (reference sequence) gives CDR1 MNHEY and CDR2 SMNVEV. The receptor chain draws on TRBV27 and TRBJ2-2, with 7 junctional bases fitting TRBD2. The sequenced material came from peripheral blood. This receptor was identified in a woman aged 18 to 35 with acute or convalescent COVID-19. The CDR3 reads as follows: CASSLGYSGIEVGELFF. The nucleotide sequence reads as follows: TGTGCCAGCAGTTTAGGTTACAGCGGGATAGAGGTCGGGGAGCTGTTTTTT.